This T cell receptor (beta chain) appears in the sequencing data of a study of CD8 T cells in ankylosing spondylitis. CDR1 and CDR2 (germline): SGHTA, FQGNSA. V trimming: 0 bases; J trimming: 5 bases; junction bases outside the gene matches: 5. The CDR3 sequence is 17 residues long. TCRdb itself ran the 5' RACE reads through MiXCR, one entry per CDR3 protein. The table shows some 130,000 distinct CDR3 sequences, with over 7% occurring only once. This clonotype was recorded at least ten times. This chain uses TRBV7-2 with TRBJ2-2; 11 bases match TRBD2. Material: blood, either unsorted or a sorted T cell fraction (not recorded which). The sequence was collected from a male donor with ankylosing spondylitis or in good health (not recorded which). CDR3 loop: CASSLAPGLAVTGELFF. In DNA form, the CDR3 reads TGTGCCAGCAGCTTAGCGCCGGGACTAGCGGTAACCGGGGAGCTGTTTTTT.